This T cell receptor beta chain is drawn from a study of blood T cell repertoires in COVID-19 (dated by TCRdb to 2018 to 2020). Background for the entire study: The collaborator samples originated in the United States, Italy and Spain and spanned the acute and convalescent phases of COVID-19. Nearly every sample came with metadata listing a de-identified subject ID, COVID-19 status, age in years and sex. The repertoires were released in a freely available public database meant as a resource for research on the immune response to SARS-CoV-2. Deeply sampled blood TCRbeta repertoires from subjects exposed to, actively infected with, or recovered from COVID-19 were included in the dataset. Samples came from the ongoing ImmuneRACE study (first 160 participants) plus 1,254 subjects from 6 global collaborators. The material from the prospective study consisted of cDNA or gDNA derived from T cells, B-cell-depleted T cells, or PBMCs. Where available, HLA class I and class II types were obtained from metadata supplied by the sample provider rather than from assay-based typing.

Collaborating institutions collected whole blood in K2EDTA tubes following their own protocols. For TCRbeta analysis, collaborators shipped samples in one of three forms: frozen whole blood, isolated PBMCs, or DNA extracted from either of those sample types. The CDR3 holds 17 amino acids from the cysteine to the phenylalanine. Only the CDR3 DNA is retained, 51 bases long and in frame from the first base. CDR1 and CDR2 (SGHNT, YYREEE) derive from the germline V gene (reference sequence). Here V drops 0 bases and J drops 5 bases, and the junction holds 4 bases not matched to any gene. TCRbeta CDR3 regions were amplified from genomic DNA using the immunoSEQ Assay, a bias-controlled multiplex PCR. For the original study's pipeline: The number of nucleated cells in each sample was estimated by amplification of reference gene primers within the assay. To quantify the absolute abundance of each unique TCRbeta CDR3 rearrangement, sequence reads were collapsed and filtered. For each sample, productive Simpson clonality was calculated as the square root of Simpson's diversity index over productive rearrangements. TCRdb's version of the immuneACCESS table is confined to in-frame rearrangements and falls short of the full clone set. An unresolved V gene accounts for under half of the shortfall where checked; the remainder is of unknown origin. The DNA gave D and trimming, while V, J and clone size come from that table. The sample table records some 89,000 clones; almost 85% of these occur just once. The top ten clonotypes cover 1% to 1.5% of the sample.

A word on this clone: Its antigen specificity is not known. Nothing much larger sits one base from this clone, and base qualities are not available.

The paper's findings and limits, for the study overall: The quantity of clinical and demographic metadata differed by source and by participant and was supplied without curation.

The sequence was obtained from a woman aged 80 or older with acute or convalescent COVID-19. The material sequenced was peripheral blood. In this chain, TRBV5-4 is recombined with TRBJ2-2; TRBD2 fits 13 bases in the junction. The CDR3 here reads CASSLGGLAGHTGELFF. The base sequence is TGTGCCAGCAGCTTGGGGGGACTAGCGGGACATACCGGGGAGCTGTTTTTT.